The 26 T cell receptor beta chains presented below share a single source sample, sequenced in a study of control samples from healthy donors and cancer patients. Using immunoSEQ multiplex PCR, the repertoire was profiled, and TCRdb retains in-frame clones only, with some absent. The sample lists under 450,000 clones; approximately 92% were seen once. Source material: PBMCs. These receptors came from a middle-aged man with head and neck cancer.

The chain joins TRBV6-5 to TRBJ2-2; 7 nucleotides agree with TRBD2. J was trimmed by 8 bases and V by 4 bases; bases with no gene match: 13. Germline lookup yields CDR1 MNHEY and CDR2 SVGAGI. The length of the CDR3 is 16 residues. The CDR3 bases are TGTGCCAGCAGTTTCCAGATTAGGGAGGGCGGTGGGGAGCTGTTTTTT. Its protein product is CASSFQIREGGGELFF.

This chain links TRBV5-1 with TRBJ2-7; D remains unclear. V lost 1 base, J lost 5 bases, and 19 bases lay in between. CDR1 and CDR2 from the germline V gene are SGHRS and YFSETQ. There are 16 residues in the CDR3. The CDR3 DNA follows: TGCGCCAGCAGCTTGAACTGGGCCACGCCACCCAACGAGCAGTACTTC. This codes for CASSLNWATPPNEQYF.

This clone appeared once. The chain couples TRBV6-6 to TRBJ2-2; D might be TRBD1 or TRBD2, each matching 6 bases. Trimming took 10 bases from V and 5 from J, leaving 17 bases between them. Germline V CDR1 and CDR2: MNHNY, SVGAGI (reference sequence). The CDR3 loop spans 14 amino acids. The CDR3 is CAISGTGRTGELFF. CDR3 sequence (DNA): TGTGCCATCTCCGGCACAGGGAGGACCGGGGAGCTGTTTTTT.

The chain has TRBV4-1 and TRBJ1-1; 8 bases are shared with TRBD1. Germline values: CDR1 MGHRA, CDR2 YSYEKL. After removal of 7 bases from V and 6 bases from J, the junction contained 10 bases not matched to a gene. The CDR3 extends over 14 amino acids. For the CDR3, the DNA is TGCGCCAGCATCAGGTCCCAGGGGGCCTCTGAAGCTTTCTTT. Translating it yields CASIRSQGASEAFF.

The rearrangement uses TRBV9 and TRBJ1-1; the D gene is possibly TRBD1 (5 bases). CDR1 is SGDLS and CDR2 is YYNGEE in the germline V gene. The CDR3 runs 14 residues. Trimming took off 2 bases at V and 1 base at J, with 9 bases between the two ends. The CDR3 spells CASSVDMKNTEAFF. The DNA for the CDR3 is TGTGCCAGCAGCGTGGACATGAAGAACACTGAAGCTTTCTTT.

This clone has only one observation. The CDR3 DNA follows: TGTGCCAGCAGCTCCTCAAGGGGGTCCGGTGAAAAACTGTTTTTT. Translation gives CASSSSRGSGEKLFF. This sequence joins TRBV7-6 and TRBJ1-4; tentative D call: TRBD1 (6 bases). The CDR3 is made up of 15 amino acids. With 4 bases removed from V and 7 bases from J, the gap between germline ends came to 16 bases. Germline CDR1 is SGHVS and CDR2 is FNYEAQ.

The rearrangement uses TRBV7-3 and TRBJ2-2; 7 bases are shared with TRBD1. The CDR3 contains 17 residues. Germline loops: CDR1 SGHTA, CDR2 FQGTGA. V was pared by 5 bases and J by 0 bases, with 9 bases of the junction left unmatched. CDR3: CASSRLPGQSNTGELFF. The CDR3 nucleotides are TGTGCCAGCAGCCGACTCCCGGGACAGTCGAACACCGGGGAGCTGTTTTTT.

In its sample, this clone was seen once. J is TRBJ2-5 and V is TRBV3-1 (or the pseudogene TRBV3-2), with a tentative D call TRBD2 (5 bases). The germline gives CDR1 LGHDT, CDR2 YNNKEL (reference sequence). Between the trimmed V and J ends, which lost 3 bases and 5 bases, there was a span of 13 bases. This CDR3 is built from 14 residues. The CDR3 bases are TGTGCCAGCAGCCAGATCCCAAGGGAGGAGACCCAGTACTTC. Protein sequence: CASSQIPREETQYF.

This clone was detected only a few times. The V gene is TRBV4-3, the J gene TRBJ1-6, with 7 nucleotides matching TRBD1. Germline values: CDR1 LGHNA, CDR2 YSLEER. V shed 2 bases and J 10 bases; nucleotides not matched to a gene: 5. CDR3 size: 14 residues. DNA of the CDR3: TGCGCCAGCAGCCAAATAGGGGGCGGCTCACCCCTCCACTTT. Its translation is CASSQIGGGSPLHF.

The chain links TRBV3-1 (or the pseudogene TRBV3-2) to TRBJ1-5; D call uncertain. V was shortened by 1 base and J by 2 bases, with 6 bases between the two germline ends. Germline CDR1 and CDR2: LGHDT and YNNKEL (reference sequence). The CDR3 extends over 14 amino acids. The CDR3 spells CASSQADRNQPQHF. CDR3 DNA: TGTGCCAGCAGCCAAGCGGACCGCAATCAGCCCCAGCATTTT.

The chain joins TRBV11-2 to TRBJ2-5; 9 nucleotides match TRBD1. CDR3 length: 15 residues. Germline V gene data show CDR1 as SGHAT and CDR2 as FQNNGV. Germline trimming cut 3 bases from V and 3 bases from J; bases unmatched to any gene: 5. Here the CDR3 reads CASSFGGTGKETQYF. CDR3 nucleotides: TGTGCCAGCAGCTTTGGTGGGACAGGGAAAGAGACCCAGTACTTC.

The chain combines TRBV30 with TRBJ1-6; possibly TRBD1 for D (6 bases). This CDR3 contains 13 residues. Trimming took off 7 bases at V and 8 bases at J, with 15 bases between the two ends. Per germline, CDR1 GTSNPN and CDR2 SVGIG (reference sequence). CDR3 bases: TGTGCCTCCAGGACAGAGGGGTATTCACCCCTCCACTTT. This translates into CASRTEGYSPLHF.

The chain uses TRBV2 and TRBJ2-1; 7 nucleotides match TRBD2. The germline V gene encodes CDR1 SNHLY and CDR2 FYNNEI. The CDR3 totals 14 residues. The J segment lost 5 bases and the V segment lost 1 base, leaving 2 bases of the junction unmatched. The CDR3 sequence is CASSEGGGNNEQFF. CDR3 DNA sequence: TGTGCCAGCAGTGAAGGGGGGGGAAACAATGAGCAGTTCTTC.

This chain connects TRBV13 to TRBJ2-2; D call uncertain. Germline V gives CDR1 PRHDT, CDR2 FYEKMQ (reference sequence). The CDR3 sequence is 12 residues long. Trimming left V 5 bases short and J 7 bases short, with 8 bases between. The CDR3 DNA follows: TGTGCCAGCAGCCTACGCCTCGGGGAGCTGTTTTTT. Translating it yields CASSLRLGELFF.

The CDR3 reads CASSRWDISRLSYNEQFF. In DNA, the CDR3 is TGTGCCAGCAGCCGGTGGGACATCTCCCGTCTTTCCTACAATGAGCAGTTCTTC. The genes are TRBV5-6 and TRBJ2-1; D is possibly TRBD1 (6 bases). The ends were cut back, 4 bases at V and 1 base at J, with 21 bases in the middle. Germline CDR1 is SGHDT and CDR2 is YYEEEE. The CDR3 is made up of 18 amino acids.

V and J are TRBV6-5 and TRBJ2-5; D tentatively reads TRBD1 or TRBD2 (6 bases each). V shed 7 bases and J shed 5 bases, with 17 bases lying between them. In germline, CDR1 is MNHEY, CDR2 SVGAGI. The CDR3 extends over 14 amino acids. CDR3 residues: CASKGGHQAETQYF. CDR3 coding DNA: TGTGCCAGCAAGGGGGGCCACCAGGCGGAGACCCAGTACTTC.

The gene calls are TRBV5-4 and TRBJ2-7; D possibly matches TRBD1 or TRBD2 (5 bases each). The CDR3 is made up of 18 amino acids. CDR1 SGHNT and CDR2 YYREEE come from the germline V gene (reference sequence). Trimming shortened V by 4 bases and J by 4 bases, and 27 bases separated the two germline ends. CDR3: CASSGGWGPGTGVYEQYF. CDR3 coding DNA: TGTGCCAGCAGCGGAGGATGGGGACCGGGAACCGGGGTGTACGAGCAGTACTTC. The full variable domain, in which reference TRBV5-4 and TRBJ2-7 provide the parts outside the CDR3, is ETGVTQSPTHLIKTRGQQVTLRCSSQSGHNTVSWYQQALGQGPQFIFQYYREEENGRGNFPPRFSGLQFPNYSSELNVNALELDDSALYLCASSGGWGPGTGVYEQYFGPGTRLTVT.

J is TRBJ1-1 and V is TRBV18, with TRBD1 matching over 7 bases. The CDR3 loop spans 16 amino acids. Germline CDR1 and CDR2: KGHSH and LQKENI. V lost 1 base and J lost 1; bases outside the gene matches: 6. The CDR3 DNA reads TGTGCCAGCTCACCACTAAGGGGGCGGTGGAACACTGAAGCTTTCTTT. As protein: CASSPLRGRWNTEAFF.

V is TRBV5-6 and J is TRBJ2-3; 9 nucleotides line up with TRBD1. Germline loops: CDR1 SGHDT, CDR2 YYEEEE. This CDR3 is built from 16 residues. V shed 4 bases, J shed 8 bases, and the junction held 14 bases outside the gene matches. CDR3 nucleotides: TGTGCCAGCAGCCCACGGACAGGGGCCCTCTTGGGTACGCAGTATTTT. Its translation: CASSPRTGALLGTQYF.

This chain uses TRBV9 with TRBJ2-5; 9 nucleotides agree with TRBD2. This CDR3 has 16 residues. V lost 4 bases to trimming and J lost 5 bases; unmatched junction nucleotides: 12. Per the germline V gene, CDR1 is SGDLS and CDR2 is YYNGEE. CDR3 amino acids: CASSKGIAGVPETQYF. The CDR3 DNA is TGTGCCAGCAGCAAGGGGATAGCGGGAGTCCCGGAGACCCAGTACTTC.

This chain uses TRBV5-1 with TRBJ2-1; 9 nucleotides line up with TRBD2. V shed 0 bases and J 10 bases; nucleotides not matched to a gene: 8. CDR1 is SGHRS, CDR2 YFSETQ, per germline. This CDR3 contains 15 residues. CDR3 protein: CASSLVVAGVEEQFF. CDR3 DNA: TGCGCCAGCAGCTTGGTAGTAGCGGGAGTAGAAGAGCAGTTCTTC.

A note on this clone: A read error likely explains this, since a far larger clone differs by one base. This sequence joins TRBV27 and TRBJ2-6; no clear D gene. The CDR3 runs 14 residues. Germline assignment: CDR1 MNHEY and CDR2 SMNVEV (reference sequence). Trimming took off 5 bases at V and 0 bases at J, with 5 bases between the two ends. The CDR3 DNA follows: TGTGCCAGCAGTGACCGCTCTGGGGCCAACGTCCTGACTTTC. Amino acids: CASSDRSGANVLTF.

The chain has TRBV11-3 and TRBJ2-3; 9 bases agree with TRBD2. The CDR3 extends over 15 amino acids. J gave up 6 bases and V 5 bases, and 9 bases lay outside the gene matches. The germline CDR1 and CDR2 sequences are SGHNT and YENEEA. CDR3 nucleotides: TGTGCCAGCAGCCGTTCGGTAGCGGGGGAGGATACGCAGTATTTT. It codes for CASSRSVAGEDTQYF.

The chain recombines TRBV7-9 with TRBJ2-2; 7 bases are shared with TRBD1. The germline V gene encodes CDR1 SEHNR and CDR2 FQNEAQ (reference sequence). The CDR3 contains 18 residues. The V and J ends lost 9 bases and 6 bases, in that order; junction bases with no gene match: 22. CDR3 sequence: CASTTGGGQPIVPGELFF. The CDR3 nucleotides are TGTGCCAGTACAACAGGTGGGGGACAGCCCATTGTCCCCGGGGAGCTGTTTTTT.

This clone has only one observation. CDR3 sequence reads: CASSESRQGVPGANVLTF. DNA of the CDR3: TGTGCCAGCAGTGAGAGTCGGCAGGGGGTTCCTGGGGCCAACGTCCTGACTTTC. This chain connects TRBV2 to TRBJ2-6; 7 bases are a match to TRBD1. CDR1 and CDR2 (germline): SNHLY, FYNNEI. The junction had 10 bases not matched to a gene; V was cut back by 3 bases and J by 2 bases. The CDR3 is made up of 18 amino acids.

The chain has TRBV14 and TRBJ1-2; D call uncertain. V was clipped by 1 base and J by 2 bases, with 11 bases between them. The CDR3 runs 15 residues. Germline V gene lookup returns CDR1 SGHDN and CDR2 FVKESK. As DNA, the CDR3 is TGTGCCAGCAGCCAAGGTCAGCCCGTGAACTATGGCTACACCTTC. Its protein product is CASSQGQPVNYGYTF.